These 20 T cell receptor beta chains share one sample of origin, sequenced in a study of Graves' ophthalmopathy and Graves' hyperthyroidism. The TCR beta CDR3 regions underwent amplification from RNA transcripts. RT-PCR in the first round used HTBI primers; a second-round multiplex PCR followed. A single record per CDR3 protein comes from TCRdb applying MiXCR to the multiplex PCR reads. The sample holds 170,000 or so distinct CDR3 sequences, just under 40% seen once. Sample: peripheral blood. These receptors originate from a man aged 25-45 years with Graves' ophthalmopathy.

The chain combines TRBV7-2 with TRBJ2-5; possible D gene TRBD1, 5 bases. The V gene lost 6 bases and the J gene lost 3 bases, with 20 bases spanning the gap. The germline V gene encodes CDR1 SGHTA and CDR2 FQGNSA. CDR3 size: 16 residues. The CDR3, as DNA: TGTGCCAGCAGTCCCGCAAACCAGGGTGAGGAAGAGACCCAGTACTTC. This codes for CASSPANQGEEETQYF.

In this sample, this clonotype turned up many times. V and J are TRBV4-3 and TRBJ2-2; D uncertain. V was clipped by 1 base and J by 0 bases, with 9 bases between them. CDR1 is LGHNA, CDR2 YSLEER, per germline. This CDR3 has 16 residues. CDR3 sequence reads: CASSQVGVSNTGELFF. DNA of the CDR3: TGCGCCAGCAGCCAAGTGGGCGTCTCGAACACCGGGGAGCTGTTTTTT.

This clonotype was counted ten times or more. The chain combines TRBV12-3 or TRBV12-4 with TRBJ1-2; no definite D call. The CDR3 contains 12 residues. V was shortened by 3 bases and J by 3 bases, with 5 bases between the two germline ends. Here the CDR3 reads CASSLNYYGYTF. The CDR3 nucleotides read TGTGCCAGCAGTTTGAACTACTATGGCTACACCTTC.

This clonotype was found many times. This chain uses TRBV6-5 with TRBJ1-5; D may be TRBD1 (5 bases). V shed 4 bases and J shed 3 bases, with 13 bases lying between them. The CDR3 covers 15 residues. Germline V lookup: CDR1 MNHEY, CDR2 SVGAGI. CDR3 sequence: CASSSDLTDNQPQHF. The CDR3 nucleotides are TGTGCCAGCAGTTCCGATTTGACAGACAATCAGCCCCAGCATTTT.

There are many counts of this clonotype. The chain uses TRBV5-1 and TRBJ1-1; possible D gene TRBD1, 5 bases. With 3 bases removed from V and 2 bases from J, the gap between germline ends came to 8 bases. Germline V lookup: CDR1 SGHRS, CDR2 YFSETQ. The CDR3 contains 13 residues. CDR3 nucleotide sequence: TGCGCCAGCAGCTGGGGGTATAACACTGAAGCTTTCTTT. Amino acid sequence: CASSWGYNTEAFF. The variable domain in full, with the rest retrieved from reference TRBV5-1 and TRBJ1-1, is KAGVTQTPRYLIKTRGQQVTLSCSPISGHRSVSWYQQTPGQGLQFLFEYFSETQRNKGNFPGRFSGRQFSNSRSEMNVSTLELGDSALYLCASSWGYNTEAFFGQGTRLTVV.

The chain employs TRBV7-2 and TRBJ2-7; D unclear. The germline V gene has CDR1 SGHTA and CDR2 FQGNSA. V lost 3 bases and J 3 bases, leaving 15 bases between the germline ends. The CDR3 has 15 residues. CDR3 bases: TGTGCCAGCAGCTTTAAGGTCTCCCTTAACTACGAGCAGTACTTC. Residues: CASSFKVSLNYEQYF.

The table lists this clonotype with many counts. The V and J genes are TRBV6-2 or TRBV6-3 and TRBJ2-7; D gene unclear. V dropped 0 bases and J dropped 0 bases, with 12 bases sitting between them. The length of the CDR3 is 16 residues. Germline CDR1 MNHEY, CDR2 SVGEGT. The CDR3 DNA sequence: TGTGCCAGCAGTTACTCGAGTCGCGGTAGCTCCTACGAGCAGTACTTC. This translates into CASSYSSRGSSYEQYF.

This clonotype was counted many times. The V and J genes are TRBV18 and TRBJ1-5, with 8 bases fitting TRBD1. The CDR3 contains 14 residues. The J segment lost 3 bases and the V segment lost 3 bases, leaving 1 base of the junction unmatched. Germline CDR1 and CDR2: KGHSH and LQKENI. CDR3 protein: CASSPTGVNQPQHF. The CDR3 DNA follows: TGTGCCAGCTCACCGACAGGGGTCAATCAGCCCCAGCATTTT.

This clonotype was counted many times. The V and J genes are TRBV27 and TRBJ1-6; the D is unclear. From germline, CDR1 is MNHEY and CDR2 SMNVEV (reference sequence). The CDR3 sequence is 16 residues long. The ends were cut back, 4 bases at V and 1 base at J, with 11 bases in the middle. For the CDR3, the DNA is TGTGCCAGCAGTTCCTCCGGGTGGTCCTATAATTCACCCCTCCACTTT. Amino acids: CASSSSGWSYNSPLHF.

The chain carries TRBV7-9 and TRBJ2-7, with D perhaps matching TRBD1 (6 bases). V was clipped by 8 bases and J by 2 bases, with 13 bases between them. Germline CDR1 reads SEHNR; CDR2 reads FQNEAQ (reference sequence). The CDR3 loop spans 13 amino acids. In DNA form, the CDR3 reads TGTGCCAGCGGGGGCGTGGCAGCCTACGAGCAGTACTTC. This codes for CASGGVAAYEQYF.

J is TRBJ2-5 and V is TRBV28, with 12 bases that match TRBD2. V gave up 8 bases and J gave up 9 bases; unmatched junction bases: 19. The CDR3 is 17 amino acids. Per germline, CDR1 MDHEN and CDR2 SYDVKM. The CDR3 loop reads CASLGSRGTSGSLSQYF. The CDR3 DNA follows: TGTGCCAGCCTTGGGTCCCGCGGGACTAGCGGGTCATTGTCCCAGTACTTC.

The CDR3: CASSPTGYYEQYF. The CDR3 DNA is TGCGCCAGCAGCCCGACAGGGTACTACGAGCAGTACTTC. This chain joins TRBV5-1 and TRBJ2-7, with 7 bases aligning to TRBD1. J lost 3 bases, V lost 4 bases, and 4 bases had no gene match. CDR1 and CDR2 from the germline V gene are SGHRS and YFSETQ. This CDR3 has 13 amino acids.

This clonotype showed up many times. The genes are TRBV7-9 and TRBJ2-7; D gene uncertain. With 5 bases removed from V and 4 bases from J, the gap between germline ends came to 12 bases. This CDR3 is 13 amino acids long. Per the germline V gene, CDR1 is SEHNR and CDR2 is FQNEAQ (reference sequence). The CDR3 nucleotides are TGTGCCAGCAGCCATCCCGCGACTTACGAGCAGTACTTC. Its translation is CASSHPATYEQYF.

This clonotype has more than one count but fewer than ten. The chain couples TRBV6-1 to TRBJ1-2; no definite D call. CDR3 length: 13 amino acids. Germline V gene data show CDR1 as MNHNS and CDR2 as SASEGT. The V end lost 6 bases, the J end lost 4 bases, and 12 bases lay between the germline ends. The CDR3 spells CASSLREGYGYTF. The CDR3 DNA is TGTGCCAGCAGCCTCCGGGAGGGCTATGGCTACACCTTC.

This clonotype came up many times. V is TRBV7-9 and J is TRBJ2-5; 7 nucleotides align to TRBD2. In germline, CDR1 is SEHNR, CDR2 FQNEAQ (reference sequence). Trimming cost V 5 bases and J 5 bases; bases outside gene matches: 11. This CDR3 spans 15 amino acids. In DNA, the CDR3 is TGTGCCAGCAGCCGGACGGGGGGTATACGGGAGACCCAGTACTTC. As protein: CASSRTGGIRETQYF.

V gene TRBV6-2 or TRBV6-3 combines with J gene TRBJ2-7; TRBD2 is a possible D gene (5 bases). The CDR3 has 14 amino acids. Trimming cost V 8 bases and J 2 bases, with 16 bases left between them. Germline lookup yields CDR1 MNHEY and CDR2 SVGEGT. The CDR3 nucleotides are TGTGCCAGCCGAGGGCAGCGAGAAACCTACGAGCAGTACTTC. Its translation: CASRGQRETYEQYF.

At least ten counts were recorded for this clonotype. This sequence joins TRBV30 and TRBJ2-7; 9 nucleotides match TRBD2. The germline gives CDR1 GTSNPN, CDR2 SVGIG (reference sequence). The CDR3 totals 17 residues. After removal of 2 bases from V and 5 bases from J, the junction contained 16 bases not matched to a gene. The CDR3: CAWSTRFSGRKVDEQYF. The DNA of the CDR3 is TGTGCCTGGAGTACTCGGTTCAGCGGGAGGAAGGTCGACGAGCAGTACTTC.

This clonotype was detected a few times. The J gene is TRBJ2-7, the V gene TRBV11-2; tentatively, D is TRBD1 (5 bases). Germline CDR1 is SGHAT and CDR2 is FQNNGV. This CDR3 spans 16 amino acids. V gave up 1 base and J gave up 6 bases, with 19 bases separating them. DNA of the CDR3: TGTGCCAGCAGCTTAGTATCTTGGGGCGCGGCAGCCGAGCAGTACTTC. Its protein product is CASSLVSWGAAAEQYF. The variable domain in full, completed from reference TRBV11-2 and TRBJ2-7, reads EAGVAQSPRYKIIEKRQSVAFWCNPISGHATLYWYQQILGQGPKLLIQFQNNGVVDDSQLPKDRFSAERLKGVDSTLKIQPAKLEDSAVYLCASSLVSWGAAAEQYFGPGTRLTVT.

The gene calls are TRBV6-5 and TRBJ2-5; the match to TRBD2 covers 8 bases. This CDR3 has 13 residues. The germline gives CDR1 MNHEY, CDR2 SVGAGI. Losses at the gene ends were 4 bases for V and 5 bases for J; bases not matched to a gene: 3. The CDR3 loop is CASSSGGVETQYF. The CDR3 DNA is TGTGCCAGCAGTTCCGGGGGGGTCGAGACCCAGTACTTC.

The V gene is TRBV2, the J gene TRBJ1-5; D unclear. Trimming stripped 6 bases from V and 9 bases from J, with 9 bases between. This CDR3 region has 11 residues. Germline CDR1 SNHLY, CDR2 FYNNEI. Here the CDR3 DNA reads TGTGCCAGCAGAGCATGGAGGCCCCAGCATTTT. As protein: CASRAWRPQHF.